The 27 T cell receptor beta chains in this list originate from one sample, sequenced in a study of response to subunit inactivated influenza vaccine. TCRdb re-analysed the RT-PCR reads in MiXCR, keeping a single row per CDR3 protein. The table has 500,000 to 600,000 distinct CDR3 sequences, approximately 12% seen once. Sequenced here: PBMCs from blood, sampled about 40 days after vaccination. Receptors originate from a man aged 50-60 years who received an inactivated influenza vaccine.

This clonotype was observed a few times. CDR3 DNA sequence: TGTGCCAGCAGCTTGTCTAGCGGTAGCTCCTACAATGAGCAGTTCTTC. The encoded protein is CASSLSSGSSYNEQFF. The chain uses TRBV5-5 and TRBJ2-1; 7 bases line up with TRBD2. Unmatched junction bases numbered 4, after V lost 1 base and J lost 0 bases. The CDR3 is 16 residues long. Germline lookup yields CDR1 SGHKS and CDR2 YYEKEE (reference sequence).

The V and J genes are TRBV20-1 and TRBJ2-1, with D perhaps given as TRBD1 or TRBD2 (5 bases each). V dropped 3 bases and J dropped 3 bases, with 15 bases sitting between them. The CDR3 totals 15 residues. Germline V lookup: CDR1 DFQATT, CDR2 SNEGSKA (reference sequence). This chain's CDR3 is CSARGLVGDYNEQFF. The CDR3 coding sequence is TGCAGTGCTAGGGGGCTGGTGGGAGACTACAATGAGCAGTTCTTC.

This clonotype was seen at least ten times. The chain is built from TRBV10-3 and TRBJ1-1; D remains ambiguous. This CDR3 has 15 residues. Germline V gene lookup returns CDR1 ENHRY and CDR2 SYGVKD. The ends were cut back, 6 bases at V and 4 bases at J, with 18 bases in the middle. The CDR3 region is CAISTSTAGSTEAFF. Written as DNA, the CDR3 is TGTGCCATCAGCACTTCGACGGCCGGTAGCACTGAAGCTTTCTTT.

The genes are TRBV12-3 or TRBV12-4 and TRBJ2-1, with 9 nucleotides matching TRBD2. The CDR3 is 14 residues long. The junction had 7 bases not matched to a gene; V was cut back by 7 bases and J by 6 bases. The CDR3 is CASIGSGSLNEQFF. The CDR3, as DNA: TGTGCCAGCATCGGTAGCGGGAGTCTCAATGAGCAGTTCTTC.

This clonotype was found a few times. The chain has TRBV6-5 and TRBJ2-1, with 8 bases fitting TRBD2. The CDR3 sequence is 16 residues long. With V trimmed by 2 bases and J by 2 bases, 5 bases remained unmatched. The germline gives CDR1 MNHEY, CDR2 SVGAGI. CDR3: CASSYQGLDPYNEQFF. The DNA of the CDR3 is TGTGCCAGCAGTTACCAGGGACTAGATCCCTACAATGAGCAGTTCTTC.

This clonotype has just a few counts. The chain carries TRBV28 and TRBJ1-5; TRBD1 matches at 7 bases. The CDR3 totals 15 residues. Trimming took 7 bases from V and 1 from J; bases not matched to a gene: 7. Germline CDR1 is MDHEN and CDR2 is SYDVKM. Here the CDR3 DNA reads TGTGCCAGCAATCTCCCGACAGGGAGCAATCAGCCCCAGCATTTT. This codes for CASNLPTGSNQPQHF.

This chain links TRBV9 with TRBJ2-1; 11 bases are shared with TRBD1. The CDR3 spans 15 residues. The V gene end was trimmed by 3 bases and the J gene end by 4 bases; junction bases not matched to a gene: 3. CDR1 SGDLS and CDR2 YYNGEE come from the germline V gene. The DNA of the CDR3 is TGTGCCAGCAGCGGGGGGACAGGGGGATACAATGAGCAGTTCTTC. Its translation is CASSGGTGGYNEQFF.

This clonotype was found a few times. The chain couples TRBV5-1 to TRBJ1-2; D is unresolved. The ends were cut back, 0 bases at V and 8 bases at J, with 11 bases in the middle. Germline CDR1 is SGHRS and CDR2 is YFSETQ. This CDR3 has 13 amino acids. The DNA of the CDR3 is TGCGCCAGCAGCTTGGAGGTATCCGGCGGCTACACCTTC. Translated, it gives CASSLEVSGGYTF.

This clonotype has just a few counts. This sequence joins TRBV4-1 and TRBJ1-3, with TRBD1 as a possible D gene (5 bases). CDR3 size: 13 residues. Germline V gives CDR1 MGHRA, CDR2 YSYEKL. V was shortened by 4 bases and J by 7 bases, with 11 bases between the two germline ends. This CDR3 is CASSPGRGNTIYF. In DNA form, the CDR3 reads TGCGCCAGCAGCCCGGGACGAGGGAACACCATATATTTT.

This clonotype has a handful of counts. The rearrangement uses TRBV4-3 and TRBJ2-1, with a possible D match to TRBD2 (5 bases). CDR1 is LGHNA and CDR2 is YSLEER in the germline V gene. V was clipped by 2 bases and J by 10 bases, with 12 bases between them. This CDR3 has 13 residues. CDR3 DNA sequence: TGCGCCAGCAGCCAATTTGGCGCGGGCGAGCAGTTCTTC. Amino acid sequence: CASSQFGAGEQFF.

This clonotype was found many times. The V gene is TRBV20-1, the J gene TRBJ2-2, with TRBD2 identical over 7 bases. Germline values: CDR1 DFQATT, CDR2 SNEGSKA (reference sequence). The CDR3 extends over 15 amino acids. The J segment lost 5 bases and the V segment lost 1 base, leaving 7 bases of the junction unmatched. CDR3 protein: CSARGQAGRTGELFF. The DNA for the CDR3 is TGCAGTGCTAGAGGTCAAGCGGGACGAACCGGGGAGCTGTTTTTT.

The V gene is TRBV6-2 or TRBV6-3, the J gene TRBJ2-3, with D hard to call. V gave up 5 bases and J gave up 0 bases, with 9 bases separating them. Germline values: CDR1 MNHEY, CDR2 SVGEGT. The CDR3 length is 14 residues. The chain's CDR3 is CASSDTWSTDTQYF. The CDR3 coding sequence is TGTGCCAGCAGTGACACTTGGAGCACAGATACGCAGTATTTT.

This clonotype was seen a few times. This chain joins TRBV6-1 and TRBJ2-1; 9 bases align to TRBD1. The J segment lost 3 bases and the V segment lost 10 bases, leaving 13 bases of the junction unmatched. CDR1 is MNHNS and CDR2 is SASEGT in the germline V gene. The CDR3 contains 16 residues. CDR3 nucleotides: TGTGCCACCACCAAGGGACAGGGAGGAGTCTACAATGAGCAGTTCTTC. It is translated as CATTKGQGGVYNEQFF.

This clonotype was observed a handful of times. V is TRBV15 and J is TRBJ2-1, with TRBD2 identical over 8 bases. The CDR3 has 16 residues. Germline CDR1 LNHNV, CDR2 YYDKDF (reference sequence). J was trimmed by 7 bases and V by 1 base; bases with no gene match: 9. The CDR3 nucleotides read TGTGCCACCAGCAGAGTGCGATCAGCGGGAGAAAATGAGCAGTTCTTC. Residues: CATSRVRSAGENEQFF.

The genes are TRBV12-3 or TRBV12-4 and TRBJ2-7, with TRBD2 matching over 10 bases. The CDR3 is 18 amino acids. Trimming took 9 bases from V and 3 from J; bases not matched to a gene: 20. CDR3 region: CASRVPELAGVRFYEQYF. In DNA form, the CDR3 reads TGTGCCAGTAGAGTCCCAGAGCTAGCGGGAGTGCGATTCTACGAGCAGTACTTC.

The J gene is TRBJ2-1, the V gene TRBV19; 9 bases agree with TRBD2. The trim removed 7 bases at V and 4 bases at J, leaving 14 bases unmatched. Germline V gene sequence: CDR1 LNHDA, CDR2 SQIVND (reference sequence). The CDR3 consists of 17 residues. CDR3 in amino acids: CASTETGTGLAYNEQFF. Written as DNA, the CDR3 is TGTGCCAGTACGGAGACAGGAACGGGACTAGCTTACAATGAGCAGTTCTTC.

This clonotype was detected ten times or more. The rearrangement uses TRBV20-1 and TRBJ2-3; the D gene is possibly TRBD2 (6 bases). V lost 8 bases and J lost 5, with 20 bases in between. Germline lookup yields CDR1 DFQATT and CDR2 SNEGSKA (reference sequence). CDR3 length: 14 amino acids. The CDR3: CSSRGPGAGDTQYF. The CDR3 DNA reads as TGCAGTTCTCGGGGTCCGGGAGCCGGAGATACGCAGTATTTT.

This clonotype has just a few counts. This chain links TRBV29-1 with TRBJ1-2; 9 nucleotides match TRBD1. The CDR3 covers 15 residues. In germline, CDR1 is SQVTM, CDR2 ANQGSEA. Germline trimming cut 4 bases from V and 3 bases from J; bases unmatched to any gene: 9. CDR3 amino acids: CSVGPWTGDDYGYTF. The CDR3 DNA sequence: TGCAGCGTTGGGCCCTGGACAGGGGATGACTATGGCTACACCTTC.

The chain is built from TRBV12-3 or TRBV12-4 and TRBJ2-5; the match to TRBD2 covers 8 bases. The ends lost 8 bases at V and 5 bases at J; junction bases unmatched: 7. The length of the CDR3 is 13 residues. CDR3 sequence reads: CASVGGDYETQYF. The DNA for the CDR3 is TGTGCCAGCGTCGGGGGGGATTACGAGACCCAGTACTTC.

This clonotype was seen at least ten times. The gene calls are TRBV5-1 and TRBJ1-3; the D gene is possibly TRBD1 (5 bases). Trimming cost V 1 base and J 0 bases, with 8 bases left between them. The length of the CDR3 is 15 residues. Per the germline V gene, CDR1 is SGHRS and CDR2 is YFSETQ. The CDR3, as DNA: TGCGCCAGCAGCTTGACGGGGGGCTCTGGAAACACCATATATTTT. Translation gives CASSLTGGSGNTIYF.

This clonotype came up many times. The chain couples TRBV20-1 to TRBJ2-7; D perhaps matches TRBD1 (5 bases). The CDR3 is 11 residues long. Germline V gene data show CDR1 as DFQATT and CDR2 as SNEGSKA (reference sequence). Trimming took 6 bases from V and 7 from J, leaving 13 bases between them. The CDR3 region has the DNA TGCAGTGCAAGACAGAATCGGGAGCAGTACTTC. Translating it yields CSARQNREQYF.

Many counts were recorded for this clonotype. This sequence joins TRBV29-1 and TRBJ2-3; D is unclear. Germline loops: CDR1 SQVTM, CDR2 ANQGSEA. The CDR3 extends over 11 amino acids. V was cut by 8 bases and J by 6 bases, with 12 bases left in between. The CDR3 protein is CSSYRADTQYF. CDR3 in DNA: TGCAGCTCATATAGGGCGGATACGCAGTATTTT.

The chain combines TRBV6-1 with TRBJ2-7; 12 bases agree with TRBD1. Germline-derived CDR1 and CDR2 are MNHNS and SASEGT. This CDR3 is built from 16 residues. With V trimmed by 5 bases and J by 2 bases, 7 bases remained unmatched. DNA of the CDR3: TGTGCCAGCAGTCCAGCCGGGACAGGGGGCCCCTACGAGCAGTACTTC. It translates to CASSPAGTGGPYEQYF.

Only a few counts were recorded for this clonotype. The chain is built from TRBV20-1 and TRBJ2-1; 9 bases line up with TRBD1. This CDR3 region has 19 residues. J was trimmed by 2 bases and V by 3 bases; bases with no gene match: 17. Germline lookup yields CDR1 DFQATT and CDR2 SNEGSKA (reference sequence). This CDR3 is CSASEGGFARDRAYNEQFF. CDR3 in DNA: TGCAGTGCTAGCGAAGGGGGATTCGCTCGGGACAGGGCCTACAATGAGCAGTTCTTC.

This clonotype was counted ten times or more. The V call is TRBV20-1, the J call TRBJ1-2, with unresolved D. The CDR3 covers 13 residues. The germline gives CDR1 DFQATT, CDR2 SNEGSKA (reference sequence). The V end was cut by 0 bases, the J end by 8 bases, with 13 bases between. CDR3 sequence reads: CSARDHRHWGYTF. CDR3 bases: TGCAGTGCTAGAGATCACCGGCATTGGGGCTACACCTTC.

This clonotype was counted many times. The V and J genes are TRBV12-3 or TRBV12-4 and TRBJ2-2, with D uncertain. This CDR3 region has 17 residues. V was pared by 4 bases and J by 0 bases, with 15 bases between. The CDR3 loop reads CASSSVPGQANTGELFF. The CDR3 bases are TGTGCCAGCAGTTCGGTTCCTGGGCAGGCGAACACCGGGGAGCTGTTTTTT.

This clonotype was counted between two and nine times. This chain joins TRBV2 and TRBJ2-3; D remains unclear. V lost 2 bases, J lost 0 bases, and 9 bases lay in between. This CDR3 has 15 amino acids. Germline CDR1 is SNHLY and CDR2 is FYNNEI. CDR3 sequence: CASSELPISTDTQYF. Here the CDR3 DNA reads TGTGCCAGCAGTGAACTTCCTATTAGCACAGATACGCAGTATTTT.